A selection of T cell receptor beta chains follows, all from one sample in a study of blood T cells in healthy people across ages. TCRdb processed the 5' RACE reads anew with MiXCR; each CDR3 protein has one entry. The sample gives about 1 million distinct CDR3 sequences, more than 35% of which show up once; approximately 20% is in the top ten. The material sequenced was blood. These receptors were obtained from an older woman in good health. Both conserved end residues are part of each CDR3. The D gene is left open where the match is weak. Clone size is shown for a subset of rows, as once, few, many or a class of expanded clone.

D gene	V gene	clone size	J gene	CDR3 protein	CDR3 DNA
-	TRBV24-1	-	TRBJ2-5	CATSDLGSGETQYF	TGTGCCACCAGTGACCTGGGGTCAGGGGAGACCCAGTACTTC
TRBD2	TRBV27	-	TRBJ2-1	CASSPGTSGSYSYNEQFF	TGTGCCAGCAGTCCTGGGACTAGCGGTTCCTACTCCTACAATGAGCAGTTCTTC
-	TRBV28	few	TRBJ2-3	CASSLESPLATDTQYF	TGTGCCAGCAGTTTAGAGAGTCCCTTAGCCACAGATACGCAGTATTTT
TRBD2	TRBV10-1	-	TRBJ2-1	CASSGGSTGNEQFF	TGCGCCAGCAGTGGCGGGAGTACGGGGAATGAGCAGTTCTTC
TRBD2	TRBV29-1	-	TRBJ2-5	CSVDRGLGGETQYF	TGCAGCGTTGACCGGGGACTAGGAGGGGAGACCCAGTACTTC
-	TRBV12-3/TRBV12-4	-	TRBJ1-1	CASSSRGRSTDTEAFF	TGTGCCAGCAGTTCCAGGGGCCGCTCCACAGACACTGAAGCTTTCTTT
TRBD1	TRBV14	-	TRBJ1-4	CASSQGQGVYEKLFF	TGTGCCAGCAGCCAAGGACAGGGGGTTTATGAAAAACTGTTTTTT
-	TRBV15	-	TRBJ2-1	CATSRDLRLVHEQFF	TGTGCCACCAGCAGAGATCTTAGACTAGTCCATGAGCAGTTCTTC
-	TRBV20-1	once	TRBJ2-3	CSAFRDHLSTDTQYF	TGCAGTGCTTTCCGGGACCACCTTTCCACAGATACGCAGTATTTT
TRBD2	TRBV20-1	-	TRBJ2-7	CSARRLAGGGEQYF	TGCAGTGCTAGAAGACTAGCGGGAGGGGGCGAGCAGTACTTC
-	TRBV28	few	TRBJ2-1	CASSQTGRGQFF	TGTGCCAGCAGTCAAACAGGGAGAGGGCAGTTCTTC
TRBD1	TRBV12-3/TRBV12-4	few	TRBJ2-5	CASSDRVSYF	TGTGCCAGCAGTGACAGGGTTTCGTACTTC
-	TRBV29-1	few	TRBJ2-3	CSVWTFDTQYF	TGCAGCGTCTGGACGTTCGATACGCAGTATTTT
-	TRBV27	few	TRBJ1-2	CASSLAGQDHYGYTF	TGTGCCAGCAGTTTAGCCGGCCAGGACCACTATGGCTACACCTTC
TRBD2	TRBV11-2	-	TRBJ2-3	CASSSGTSTGVDTQYF	TGTGCCAGCAGCTCCGGGACTAGCACGGGGGTGGATACGCAGTATTTT
TRBD1	TRBV12-3/TRBV12-4	-	TRBJ1-1	CASQSQGASTEAFF	TGTGCCAGCCAGTCCCAGGGGGCGTCCACTGAAGCTTTCTTT
-	TRBV20-1	once	TRBJ2-7	CSATSQYTRSSYNEQYF	TGCAGTGCTACCAGTCAATATACCCGGAGCTCCTACAATGAGCAGTACTTC
TRBD1	TRBV10-3	-	TRBJ2-2	CAISKGQGDTGELFF	TGTGCCATCAGTAAAGGACAGGGGGACACCGGGGAGCTGTTTTTT
-	TRBV5-1	-	TRBJ2-3	CATGFGTGFTDTQYF	TGCGCCACCGGTTTCGGGACGGGATTCACAGATACGCAGTATTTT
-	TRBV29-1	-	TRBJ2-6	CSVELATRGANVLTF	TGCAGCGTTGAATTGGCAACCCGAGGGGCCAACGTCCTGACTTTC
-	TRBV9	few	TRBJ2-5	CASSVEGGAETQYF	TGTGCCAGCAGCGTAGAGGGGGGCGCAGAGACCCAGTACTTC
TRBD1	TRBV6-5	once	TRBJ2-7	CASRGDRVYEQYF	TGTGCCAGCAGGGGGGACAGGGTCTACGAGCAGTACTTC
-	TRBV3-1	once	TRBJ2-7	CASSQGSFSYEQYF	TGTGCCAGCAGCCAAGGGTCATTTTCCTACGAGCAGTACTTC
-	TRBV5-1	few	TRBJ1-2	CASSLETARRGYTF	TGCGCCAGCAGCTTGGAGACGGCCCGGCGGGGCTACACCTTC
-	TRBV29-1	-	TRBJ2-5	CSVKPQDLQETQYF	TGCAGCGTTAAACCACAGGACCTACAAGAGACCCAGTACTTC
TRBD1	TRBV12-3/TRBV12-4	-	TRBJ1-2	CASRETGQGVGGYTF	TGTGCCAGCAGGGAGACGGGACAGGGAGTGGGAGGCTACACCTTC
-	TRBV5-6	-	TRBJ2-5	CASSGGTSTETQYF	TGTGCCAGCAGCGGTGGCACAAGCACGGAGACCCAGTACTTC
TRBD1	TRBV20-1	-	TRBJ1-2	CSARVDRGAGYTF	TGCAGTGCTAGAGTGGACAGGGGTGCTGGCTACACCTTC
-	TRBV14	-	TRBJ1-2	CASSHPGYNGYTF	TGTGCCAGCAGCCATCCCGGGTACAATGGCTACACCTTC
TRBD1	TRBV20-1	few	TRBJ2-1	CSARPRGRRYNEQFF	TGCAGTGCTAGACCCAGGGGGCGTCGTTACAATGAGCAGTTCTTC
TRBD2	TRBV6-5	-	TRBJ2-5	CASIGLAGGVKTQYF	TGTGCCAGCATTGGACTAGCGGGGGGGGTAAAGACCCAGTACTTC
TRBD2	TRBV11-2	few	TRBJ2-7	CASSGTRLSGEQYF	TGTGCCAGCAGCGGGACTAGGCTGTCCGGCGAGCAGTACTTC
-	TRBV20-1	-	TRBJ2-5	CSAPPGRSSYNEQYF	TGCAGTGCTCCCCCGGGACGCAGCTCCTACAATGAGCAGTACTTC
TRBD2	TRBV6-1	-	TRBJ2-1	CASKGLAGGPSSYNEQFF	TGTGCCAGCAAGGGACTAGCGGGAGGGCCCAGCTCCTACAATGAGCAGTTCTTC
-	TRBV11-1	many	TRBJ2-1	CASSLGLANEQFF	TGTGCCAGCAGTTTAGGGCTAGCCAATGAGCAGTTCTTC
-	TRBV6-1	-	TRBJ2-3	CASSDGGWVTTTDTQYF	TGTGCCAGCAGTGATGGGGGTTGGGTTACTACCACAGATACGCAGTATTTT
-	TRBV2	few	TRBJ1-2	CASRPGSLYGYTF	TGTGCCAGCAGGCCCGGGTCCCTCTATGGCTACACCTTC
-	TRBV20-1	-	TRBJ1-1	CSARSGGGVTEAFF	TGCAGTGCTAGGAGCGGGGGAGGTGTCACTGAAGCTTTCTTT
-	TRBV4-1	-	TRBJ2-3	CASKPSLFSTDTQYF	TGCGCCAGCAAACCCTCTCTGTTTTCCACAGATACGCAGTATTTT
-	TRBV25-1	-	TRBJ1-6	CASRLGTFSSPLHF	TGTGCCAGCAGATTAGGGACCTTCTCTTCACCCCTCCACTTT
-	TRBV29-1	-	TRBJ2-7	CSVGGTPTYEQYF	TGCAGCGTTGGAGGGACGCCCACCTACGAGCAGTACTTC
-	TRBV7-9	-	TRBJ1-3	CASSLVAGASGNTIYF	TGTGCCAGCAGCTTAGTCGCAGGCGCCTCTGGAAACACCATATATTTT
-	TRBV7-7	-	TRBJ2-5	CASSRTGTDAGTQYF	TGTGCCAGCAGCCGCACAGGGACGGACGCAGGGACCCAGTACTTC
TRBD2	TRBV12-3/TRBV12-4	few	TRBJ2-7	CASSFGSSGSSYEQYF	TGTGCCAGCAGCTTCGGATCTAGCGGAAGCTCCTACGAGCAGTACTTC
-	TRBV25-1	few	TRBJ1-5	CASSWGPNQPQHF	TGTGCCAGCAGCTGGGGGCCGAATCAGCCCCAGCATTTT
TRBD2	TRBV20-1	few	TRBJ2-5	CSANGLAGSSSDETQYF	TGCAGTGCGAACGGACTAGCGGGGAGTTCCTCTGACGAGACCCAGTACTTC
TRBD1	TRBV27	-	TRBJ2-5	CASSTGDQETQYF	TGTGCCAGCAGCACAGGGGATCAAGAGACCCAGTACTTC
-	TRBV6-6	few	TRBJ1-5	CASNPRGSNQPQHF	TGTGCCAGCAACCCAAGGGGTAGCAATCAGCCCCAGCATTTT
TRBD1	TRBV5-5	few	TRBJ1-5	CASSYIQGAPQHF	TGTGCCAGCAGTTATATACAGGGGGCACCCCAGCATTTT
-	TRBV28	-	TRBJ2-5	CASSWTVGRETQYF	TGTGCCAGCAGTTGGACAGTCGGGCGAGAGACCCAGTACTTC
TRBD2	TRBV3-1	-	TRBJ2-1	CASSQDFSSGTSTSYNEQFF	TGTGCCAGCAGCCAAGATTTTTCCTCCGGGACTAGCACCTCCTACAATGAGCAGTTCTTC
-	TRBV7-7	-	TRBJ2-3	CASSLGVGSSTDTQYF	TGTGCCAGCAGCTTAGGGGTGGGTTCTAGCACAGATACGCAGTATTTT
TRBD2	TRBV7-9	once	TRBJ2-1	CASSPTSGISEQFF	TGTGCCAGCAGTCCGACTAGCGGGATAAGTGAGCAGTTCTTC
TRBD2	TRBV29-1	-	TRBJ2-1	CSVLGGKYNEQFF	TGCAGCGTTCTCGGGGGGAAGTACAATGAGCAGTTCTTC
-	TRBV15	once	TRBJ2-1	CATSVRAAEAYNEQFF	TGTGCCACCAGCGTCCGGGCGGCGGAGGCCTACAATGAGCAGTTCTTC
-	TRBV5-6	few	TRBJ2-1	CASTTMRTYNEQFF	TGTGCCAGCACGACTATGAGGACTTACAATGAGCAGTTCTTC
-	TRBV4-1	few	TRBJ2-7	CASSPRDPGYEQYF	TGCGCCAGCAGCCCAAGGGACCCAGGCTACGAGCAGTACTTC
TRBD1	TRBV6-5	-	TRBJ1-2	CASSYRGQGNYGYTF	TGTGCCAGCAGTTACCGCGGACAGGGGAACTATGGCTACACCTTC